This T cell receptor beta chain was observed in a study of shared T cell receptors in the human thymus (dated by TCRdb to the early 2020s). General notes on the study: The study examined how self-reactive, shared T-cell receptor alpha chains are generated in the human thymus.

The cysteine opens and the phenylalanine closes a CDR3 of 14 amino acids. The DNA shown is the 42-base CDR3, in frame from base 1. Trimming accounts for 4 bases at V and 5 bases at J, while the number of junction bases matched to no gene is 4. The germline V gene yields SGHTA for CDR1 and FQGNSA for CDR2. The protocol used for the library was the immunoSEQ multiplex PCR assay. TCRdb limited this immuneACCESS table to in-frame rearrangements with V and J called. A share of clones is missing; checked studies link under half to unresolved V genes, and the rest is unexplained. This sample has under 700,000 clones in its table, and approximately 78% of those were observed once. The ten top clones hold about 0.013% of the sample. Details on this clone: Its target antigen remains unknown. No much larger clone is present one base from it, and per-base qualities are unavailable.

These data were also reused for a study on human thymus T cells. In that second paper, the authors write: Donors were immunologically healthy infants undergoing open corrective cardiac surgery for congenital heart defects in Finland. Thymus tissue was collected as surgical resects that were removed during corrective cardiac surgery. Usage of V and J gene segments appeared to be biased in both the thymic and the peripheral blood repertoires. According to the related research, thymic TCR repertoires were highly overlapping among unrelated individuals. The study characterized TCR alpha and beta repertoires from roughly eight infant thymus samples and a few related peripheral blood samples. Donor ages ranged from roughly 7 to 244 days, and the cohort comprised five or six male and a couple of female infants. Thymocytes were freed from the tissue by mechanical means and kept at -70 degrees C as pellets of 10-30 million cells. A QIAsymphony instrument was used to extract genomic DNA from the frozen cell pellets. The immunoSEQ multiplex PCR assay was used to amplify the TCRB and TCRAD loci from a standardized quantity of quality-controlled genomic DNA. The amplicons covered the V(D)J region and were long enough to include the CDR3 and to identify the V and J genes. Amplicon sequencing was performed on an Illumina platform through the commercial immunoSEQ service. Corrections for primer bias and sequencing errors followed previously described methods, while TCRAD and TCRB definitions were based on the IMGT database. The repertoires were analysed using immunoSEQ Analyzer 3.0 and VDJTools for basic statistics, V/J segment usage, diversity estimates, rarefaction and pairwise overlap. Diversity was estimated with Chao1, ChaoE, Efron-Thisted, Shannon and inverse Simpson indices, and also on datasets down-sampled to the smallest sample. For repertoire overlap, CDR3 nucleotide sequence, V gene and J gene had to match strictly, and clustering was done by Jaccard-based multidimensional scaling. Thymus samples yielded on average approximately 800,000 unique TCRB clonotypes, compared with 75,000 to 100,000 from blood samples.

The sequence links TRBV7-2 to TRBJ2-5; the central 10 bases match TRBD2. The specimen sequenced was thymocytes. The source is a boy under two years old with a congenital heart defect. Donor details come from another sample of the same person, matched by shared clones. The CDR3 loop reads CASSSRTSGETQYF. The nucleotides are TGTGCCAGCAGCTCGAGGACTAGCGGCGAGACCCAGTACTTC.